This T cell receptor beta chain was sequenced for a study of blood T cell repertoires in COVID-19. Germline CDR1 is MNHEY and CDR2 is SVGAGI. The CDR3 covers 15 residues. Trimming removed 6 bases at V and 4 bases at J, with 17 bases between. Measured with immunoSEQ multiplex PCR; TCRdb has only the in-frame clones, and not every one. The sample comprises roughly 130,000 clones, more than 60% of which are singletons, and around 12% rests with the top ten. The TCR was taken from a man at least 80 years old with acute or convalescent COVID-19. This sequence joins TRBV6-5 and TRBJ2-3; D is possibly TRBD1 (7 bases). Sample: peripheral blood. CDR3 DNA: TGTGCCAGCAGGGCCTCAGGGGGGCAGGCAGATACGCAGTATTTT. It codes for CASRASGGQADTQYF.